These 12 T cell receptor beta chains came from one sample sequenced in a study of Ad26.COV2.S vaccination and SARS-CoV-2 variants. Here immunoSEQ multiplex PCR was the method, and the copy in TCRdb shows in-frame clones only, minus some. The profile covers about 400,000 clones, with around 89% appearing a single time and over 1.5% taken by the ten largest. Treatment denoted: around 19 received Ad26.COV2.S at low or high dose, single or two shots; about 5 received placebo; per-sample allocation not given. Sampling occurred on day 63 after the first vaccine or placebo injection. The specimen was peripheral blood, collected in a trial of Ad26.COV2.S vaccine versus placebo. The receptor source for this set is a person between 18 and 65 years old who received the Ad26.COV2.S COVID-19 vaccine or a placebo.

This chain connects TRBV10-1 to TRBJ2-3; a possible D gene is TRBD2 (6 bases). Looked up from germline, CDR1 is WNHNN and CDR2 is SYGVQD (reference sequence). Trimming shortened V by 2 bases and J by 9 bases, and 12 bases separated the two germline ends. The CDR3 contains 13 residues. CDR3 DNA sequence: TGCGCCAGCAGTGAGAATTGGGCGGGGACGCAGTATTTT. Its translation is CASSENWAGTQYF.

The gene calls are TRBV21-1 and TRBJ2-7; the table gives TRBD2 as D, unverified against the DNA. TRBV21-1 is given as a pseudogene. This CDR3 is built from 16 residues. Here the CDR3 reads CASSKEETGCSYEQYF. The CDR3 nucleotides read TGTGCCAGCAGCAAAGAGGAAACGGGATGCTCCTACGAGCAGTACTTC.

J is TRBJ2-2 and V is TRBV7-8, with a possible D match to TRBD2 (5 bases). Trimming took 3 bases from V and 4 from J, leaving 12 bases between them. Germline V CDR1 and CDR2: SGHVS, FQNEAQ. The CDR3 is 15 residues long. For the CDR3, the DNA is TGTGCCAGCAGCTTTGAGGGTCGCGCCACCGGGGAGCTGTTTTTT. This encodes CASSFEGRATGELFF.

This clone appeared a single time. The chain has TRBV24-1 and TRBJ2-3; a possible D gene is TRBD1 (6 bases). The germline CDR1 and CDR2 sequences are KGHDR and SFDVKD. The V end lost 7 bases, the J end lost 0 bases, and 13 bases lay between the germline ends. The CDR3 length is 15 residues. CDR3 coding DNA: TGTGCCACCAGCTACAGGGATACGAGCACAGATACGCAGTATTTT. Its translation: CATSYRDTSTDTQYF.

The J gene is TRBJ1-5, the V gene TRBV5-8; TRBD1 aligns across 8 bases. This CDR3 comprises 15 residues. Trimming at V came to 3 bases and at J to 0 bases, leaving 2 bases not matched to a gene. The germline V gene encodes CDR1 SGHTS and CDR2 YDEGEE. The CDR3 bases are TGTGCCAGCAGCTCGGGACAGGTTAGCAATCAGCCCCAGCATTTT. Its translation is CASSSGQVSNQPQHF.

Written as DNA, the CDR3 is TGTGCCAGTAGTATAGTTCTAGCGGCTAGCACAGATACGCAGTATTTT. This gives the protein CASSIVLAASTDTQYF. V usage is TRBV19 and J usage is TRBJ2-3; 7 bases line up with TRBD2. Germline values: CDR1 LNHDA, CDR2 SQIVND (reference sequence). Trimming cost V 1 base and J 0 bases; bases outside gene matches: 4. CDR3 length: 16 residues.

The gene calls are TRBV10-3 and TRBJ2-5; the match to TRBD2 covers 7 bases. Germline V gene lookup returns CDR1 ENHRY and CDR2 SYGVKD. There are 13 residues in the CDR3. J gave up 5 bases and V 6 bases, and 6 bases lay outside the gene matches. The CDR3 DNA is TGTGCCATCAGGGTCGGGGAGGGGGAGACCCAGTACTTC. It encodes CAIRVGEGETQYF.

This clone was recorded only once. This chain uses TRBV5-1 with TRBJ1-1; the D gene is possibly TRBD1 (5 bases). V lost 5 bases and J 4 bases, leaving 21 bases between the germline ends. CDR3 length equals 16 residues. From germline, CDR1 is SGHRS and CDR2 YFSETQ. CDR3 sequence: CASRPLPTGGSTEAFF. CDR3 coding DNA: TGCGCCAGCAGGCCTCTTCCGACCGGGGGAAGCACTGAAGCTTTCTTT.

The chain is built from TRBV28 and TRBJ2-7; D gene uncertain. The V end was cut by 4 bases, the J end by 2 bases, with 6 bases between. Germline V gene lookup returns CDR1 MDHEN and CDR2 SYDVKM. The CDR3 is 12 residues long. CDR3 nucleotide sequence: TGTGCCAGCAGTTCTGCTCCCTACGAGCAGTACTTC. Protein product: CASSSAPYEQYF.

V usage is TRBV5-1 and J usage is TRBJ2-1; 9 nucleotides align to TRBD1. CDR1 is SGHRS and CDR2 is YFSETQ in the germline V gene. The junction had 12 bases not matched to a gene; V was cut back by 3 bases and J by 5 bases. CDR3 length: 17 amino acids. DNA of the CDR3: TGCGCCAGCAGCTGGGGCAACAGGGGGCGGTACAACAATGAGCAGTTCTTC. Translated, it gives CASSWGNRGRYNNEQFF. The whole variable domain, remainder taken from reference TRBV5-1 and TRBJ2-1, is KAGVTQTPRYLIKTRGQQVTLSCSPISGHRSVSWYQQTPGQGLQFLFEYFSETQRNKGNFPGRFSGRQFSNSRSEMNVSTLELGDSALYLCASSWGNRGRYNNEQFFGPGTRLTVL.

The V and J genes are TRBV3-1 (or the pseudogene TRBV3-2) and TRBJ2-1; a possible D gene is TRBD1 (5 bases). The germline V gene has CDR1 LGHDT and CDR2 YNNKEL (reference sequence). The V and J ends lost 4 bases and 9 bases respectively, with 10 bases between them. CDR3 length: 12 residues. CDR3 DNA sequence: TGTGCCAGCAGCCTAGGGGCTGGTGAGCAGTTCTTC. Amino acid sequence: CASSLGAGEQFF.

A single count supports this clone. The chain has TRBV4-1 and TRBJ2-2; 11 positions match TRBD2. V lost 3 bases to trimming and J lost 9 bases; unmatched junction nucleotides: 3. In germline, CDR1 is MGHRA, CDR2 YSYEKL. The CDR3 totals 14 residues. The chain's CDR3 is CASSHVAGGRELFF. The CDR3 coding sequence is TGCGCCAGCAGCCATGTAGCGGGAGGGCGGGAGCTGTTTTTT.